This T cell receptor (beta chain) came from a study of Graves' ophthalmopathy and Graves' hyperthyroidism (dated by TCRdb to the late 2010s). Study-level background: Peripheral blood samples were taken at the time of initial diagnosis, before any treatment was given. A discovery set of 90 to 100 patients (43 ophthalmopathy, about 55 stable hyperthyroidism) was enrolled to explore V-J signatures distinguishing ophthalmopathy from hyperthyroidism. The study used TCR beta repertoire signatures to distinguish Graves' ophthalmopathy from Graves' hyperthyroidism and to predict progression to ophthalmopathy. In more than 5 hyperthyroidism patients, the T-cell repertoire of thyroid tissue was compared with the T-cell repertoire of blood. After sampling, hyperthyroidism patients received methimazole starting at 30 mg daily, and ophthalmopathy patients received high-dose intravenous methylprednisolone. For independent validation, a separate cohort was made up of fewer than 20 hyperthyroidism patients plus 17 patients who later progressed from hyperthyroidism to ophthalmopathy. In total, approximately 140 blood samples were TCR-sequenced: 40 to 45 ophthalmopathy, some 75 hyperthyroidism and approximately 17 hyperthyroidism-to-ophthalmopathy patients.

The ophthalmopathy patients had moderately to severely active disease, with a Clinical Activity Score of 3 or higher, a NOSPECS grade of 4 or higher, and a disease duration of less than 3 months. Patients with other autoimmune diseases, uncontrolled infections, pregnancy or lactation were excluded from the study. Clinical symptoms, serum thyroxine, TRAb, thyroid ultrasound and orbital computed tomography formed the basis of the diagnosis. Using Ficoll-Paque density gradient centrifugation, PBMCs were isolated from 9.5 to 10 ml of fresh peripheral blood. Trizol reagent was used to extract the total RNA, and its quality was then checked on an Agilent 2100 Bioanalyzer. Results the study describes overall, beyond this receptor: No statistical method was used to set the sample size in advance, and the investigators knew which group each participant was assigned to. In validation, the model predicted ophthalmopathy progression with about 71% sensitivity and around 72% specificity; about a dozen predicted patients were CT-confirmed with GO in a median of about 6.1 months. The 13-signature model separated ophthalmopathy from stable hyperthyroidism with approximately 85% sensitivity and about 81% specificity in cross-validation, and 80%/75% in the test set. Among expanded thyroid clonotypes with frequency above 0.001, most also showed up in blood, which suggests that blood repertoires may reflect the thyroid immune response.

This clonotype has ten or more counts. The target of this receptor is not known. No much larger clone is present one base from it, and per-base qualities are unavailable. For repertoire sequencing, the TCR beta CDR3 regions were amplified from RNA transcripts. The first round of RT-PCR was done with HTBI primers and the Qiagen OneStep RT-PCR kit, and was followed by a second round of multiplex PCR, then size selection and purification. Libraries were sequenced on an Illumina HiSeq2000 using paired-end 100 bp reads. The study's own analysis went as follows. Reads were processed with SOAPnuke, discarding reads with adapters, uncalled bases, mean Phred below 15, or no exact constant-primer or identifier match. COPE v1.2.5 was used to merge high-quality paired reads. Each unique nucleotide sequence was defined as a clonotype, and clonotypes were aligned to IMGT TRB V, D and J references with MiTCR v1.1. Analysis was restricted to V-J combinations with a frequency above 0.0001, which covered roughly 99% of repertoires. For each V-J combination, a TCR clonal expansion and chaos score was defined as F50 clonal expansion divided by the chaos observed in the TCRdist matrix. Welch's t-statistics and random forest were used to reduce features to about 14 V-J combinations, which were fed into a naive Bayes classifier. Thyroid-blood repertoire similarity was quantified with the Morisita-Horn index. In-frame beta chains were kept once TCRdb had trimmed the public reads at Q25 with fastp and called clones with MiXCR. All rows with the same CDR3 protein become a single entry with the most common DNA and genes. The V and J calls were not made by the authors but by TCRdb's processing. For this sample the table gives around 660,000 distinct CDR3 sequences, of which about two fifths were detected only once. The biggest ten clones account for more than 2.5% of the sample.

Trimming costs V 0 bases and J 7 bases, and their ends lie 7 bases apart. The CDR3, from cysteine to phenylalanine, totals 12 residues. The read is trimmed to its CDR3 DNA, 36 bases read in frame from base 1. Based on the germline V gene, the CDR1 and CDR2 sequences are SGDLS and YYNGEE. The sequence links TRBV9 to TRBJ2-5, with TRBD2 perhaps the D gene, on 6 matching bases. The sample taken for sequencing was peripheral blood. This sequence was found in an adult man with Graves' ophthalmopathy. Here is the DNA: TGTGCCAGCAGCGTAGAGGGAGGGACCCAGTACTTC. Its protein product is CASSVEGGTQYF.